This TCR beta chain was captured by sequencing in a study of blood T cell repertoires in COVID-19. Overall study: PBMCs, B-cell-depleted T cells, or T cells provided the cDNA or gDNA that made up the material.

The germline gives CDR1 MNHEY, CDR2 SVGAGI. V was pared by 7 bases and J by 3 bases, with 5 bases of the junction left unmatched. The CDR3 sequence is 15 residues long. Original processing methods: Reference gene primer amplification gave nucleated cell count estimates. TCRdb's copy holds only in-frame clones and misses some; the assay was immunoSEQ multiplex PCR. V, J and clone size derive from that table, while D and trimming were established from the DNA sequence. The sample yields tens of thousands of clones, approximately 84% seen once. This TCR was sampled from a man aged 65 to 79 with acute or convalescent COVID-19. The V call is TRBV6-5, the J call TRBJ2-3, with TRBD2 matching 12 bases. The sequencing sample was made of peripheral blood. DNA of the CDR3: TGTGCCAGCACCGGACTAGCGGGAAGTACAGATACGCAGTATTTT. The encoded protein is CASTGLAGSTDTQYF.